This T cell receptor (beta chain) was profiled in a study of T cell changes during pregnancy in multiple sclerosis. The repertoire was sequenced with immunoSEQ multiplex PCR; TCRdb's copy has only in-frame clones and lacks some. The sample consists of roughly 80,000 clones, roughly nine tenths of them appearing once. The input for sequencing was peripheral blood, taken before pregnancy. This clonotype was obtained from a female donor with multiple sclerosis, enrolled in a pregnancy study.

CDR3 sequence: CASSERAAKTGELFF. The CDR3 DNA sequence: TGTGCCAGCAGCGAGCGGGCAGCAAAAACCGGGGAGCTGTTTTTT. The chain couples TRBV7-2 to TRBJ2-2; tentatively, D is TRBD2 (6 bases). V shed 5 bases and J shed 5 bases, with 15 bases lying between them. The CDR3 consists of 15 residues. CDR1 and CDR2 from the germline V gene are SGHTA and FQGNSA.